This TCR beta chain came from a study of cytomegalovirus exposure and HLA in healthy donors. The wider study: Earlier sequencing of about 200 million T cells yielded 90 million to 140 million unique TCR beta sequences.

Per the germline V gene, CDR1 is MRHNA and CDR2 is SNTAGT. This CDR3 region has 15 residues. Trimming removed 4 bases from V and 6 bases from J, with 16 bases in between. Notes on this clone: Antigen specificity is unknown.

The PCR used 60 Vbeta and 13 Jbeta primers. Measured with immunoSEQ multiplex PCR; TCRdb has only the in-frame clones, and not every one. The table includes 100,000 to 150,000 clones, 80% detected once. Overall study results and limits: When a later analysis was performed, an Asian-associated ancestry cluster reportedly had fewer N-insertions than the approximately 700-donor mean. TCR beta chains associated with HLA were, in a later analysis, more clonally expanded than equally common others. Rarity held for most TCR sequences, but there were some public TCRs that occurred in many donors.

Material for sequencing was PBMCs. The source is a female donor in good health and CMV-seronegative. V gene TRBV6-4 combines with J gene TRBJ2-1, with D tentatively TRBD2 (6 bases). CDR3 in amino acids: CASSVEPVGGNEQFF. The CDR3 nucleotides read TGTGCCAGCAGTGTAGAGCCGGTCGGGGGCAATGAGCAGTTCTTC.